The 2 T cell receptor beta chains below come from one sample, sequenced in a study of CD8 T cells in ankylosing spondylitis. In TCRdb, the 5' RACE reads were re-called with MiXCR into one record per CDR3 protein. The data show a few hundred thousand distinct CDR3 sequences, around 20% seen once. The antigens for these receptors are not known. Regarding the study as a whole: Several highly homologous variants made up a TCR beta motif that seemed to typify ankylosing spondylitis blood.

The sequencing sample was made of blood, either unsorted or a sorted T cell fraction (not recorded which). The receptor set was obtained from a male donor with ankylosing spondylitis.

This clonotype showed up just a few times. The chain uses TRBV12-3 or TRBV12-4 and TRBJ1-5; possible D gene TRBD1, 5 bases. Trimming cost V 2 bases and J 7 bases, with 15 bases left between them. The CDR3 has 15 residues. CDR3 nucleotide sequence: TGTGCCAGCAGTTTATTGGGGGAGCGGGAACAGCCCCAGCATTTT. Translation: CASSLLGEREQPQHF.

This clonotype showed up just a few times. The V gene is TRBV18, the J gene TRBJ2-1, with unresolved D. With 6 bases removed from V and 3 bases from J, the gap between germline ends came to 12 bases. This CDR3 is built from 14 residues. Germline assignment: CDR1 KGHSH and CDR2 LQKENI. The CDR3: CASSSLAVYNEQFF. The DNA for the CDR3 is TGTGCCAGCTCCTCTCTGGCGGTCTACAATGAGCAGTTCTTC.